This is a list of T cell receptor beta chains from one sample in a study of blood T cells in healthy people across ages. A single record per CDR3 protein comes from TCRdb applying MiXCR to the 5' RACE reads. The sample includes about 1,500,000 distinct CDR3 sequences, around two fifths of them seen just once. The sample taken for sequencing was blood. The source is a woman under 30 in good health. The CDR3 runs from the conserved cysteine through the conserved F or W. The D gene is left open where the match is weak. Clone size appears in some rows only: once, few, many, or a class for an expanded clone.

CDR3 length	V gene	clone size	D gene	J gene	CDR3 protein	CDR3 DNA
12	TRBV20-1	-	TRBD2	TRBJ2-7	CSARGGLAEQYF	TGCAGTGCTAGAGGGGGACTAGCGGAGCAGTACTTC
13	TRBV7-3	-	-	TRBJ2-2	CASSSGVTGELFF	TGTGCCAGCAGCTCGGGTGTCACCGGGGAGCTGTTTTTT
17	TRBV6-1	few	-	TRBJ2-1	CASSQFPVAPLGDEQFF	TGTGCCAGCAGCCAATTCCCCGTGGCTCCGCTAGGCGATGAGCAGTTCTTC
18	TRBV12-5	-	TRBD1	TRBJ2-1	CASGLGGRTGTGDNEQFF	TGTGCTAGTGGTTTGGGGGGACGAACCGGGACAGGAGACAATGAGCAGTTCTTC
15	TRBV7-9	once	-	TRBJ2-5	CASSSRGGQQETQYF	TGTGCCAGCAGCTCGCGCGGGGGACAGCAAGAGACCCAGTACTTC
16	TRBV6-1	once	-	TRBJ2-3	CASSDNRAPSTDTQYF	TGTGCCAGCAGTGATAATAGGGCCCCTAGCACAGATACGCAGTATTTT
14	TRBV7-2	-	TRBD1	TRBJ1-2	CASSERQGAGGYTF	TGTGCCAGCAGCGAGAGACAGGGGGCCGGTGGCTACACCTTC
14	TRBV29-1	-	TRBD1	TRBJ2-7	CSVEYDRDTYEQYF	TGCAGCGTTGAGTACGACAGGGACACCTACGAGCAGTACTTC
15	TRBV4-2	-	-	TRBJ2-1	CASSQDGADLYEQFF	TGTGCCAGCAGCCAAGATGGGGCGGATCTATACGAGCAGTTCTTC
13	TRBV6-6	few	-	TRBJ2-5	CASSYRHGETQYF	TGTGCCAGCAGTTACAGACATGGCGAGACCCAGTACTTC
13	TRBV20-1	-	-	TRBJ2-1	CGEWGLARGEQFF	TGCGGTGAGTGGGGGCTAGCGAGGGGTGAGCAGTTCTTC
16	TRBV5-1	-	TRBD1	TRBJ1-4	CASSGTGFITNEKLFF	TGCGCCAGCAGCGGGACAGGGTTCATTACTAATGAAAAACTGTTTTTT
16	TRBV3-1	-	TRBD1	TRBJ1-1	CASSRADRSMNTEAFF	TGTGCCAGCAGCCGCGCGGACAGGAGTATGAACACTGAAGCTTTCTTT
16	TRBV4-1	few	-	TRBJ2-7	CASSQFGTGSSYEQYF	TGCGCCAGCAGCCAATTCGGGACGGGGAGCTCCTACGAGCAGTACTTC
13	TRBV2	few	-	TRBJ1-2	CASSVVGDWGYTF	TGTGCCAGCAGTGTGGTAGGGGATTGGGGCTACACCTTC
16	TRBV20-1	few	-	TRBJ2-1	CSASRETGASYNEQFF	TGCAGTGCCTCGAGGGAGACGGGGGCGTCCTACAATGAGCAGTTCTTC
13	TRBV30	-	-	TRBJ2-3	CAAGAGEADTQYF	TGTGCCGCGGGGGCGGGAGAGGCAGATACGCAGTATTTT
15	TRBV9	-	-	TRBJ2-3	CASSAWDVGTGTQYF	TGTGCCAGCAGCGCATGGGACGTAGGCACAGGTACGCAGTATTTT
15	TRBV6-1	-	TRBD1	TRBJ1-1	CASSFPGQGDTEAFF	TGTGCCAGCAGTTTCCCGGGACAGGGGGACACTGAAGCTTTCTTT
13	TRBV10-3	many	-	TRBJ2-1	CAISEGTSNLQFF	TGTGCCATCAGTGAGGGGACTTCAAACTTGCAGTTCTTC
13	TRBV20-1	many	-	TRBJ2-3	CSASSSAADTQYF	TGCAGTGCTAGTTCGTCTGCCGCTGATACGCAGTATTTT
19	TRBV2	-	TRBD2	TRBJ2-1	CASSPIGLAGVSSYNEQFF	TGTGCCAGCAGTCCCATCGGGCTAGCGGGAGTGAGCTCCTACAATGAGCAGTTCTTC
17	TRBV6-6	few	TRBD2	TRBJ2-3	CASILAGESGGTDTQYF	TGTGCCAGCATCCTAGCGGGAGAGTCCGGGGGCACAGATACGCAGTATTTT
17	TRBV27	-	TRBD2	TRBJ2-1	CASSITTGTSGSNEQFF	TGTGCCAGCAGTATAACTACCGGGACTAGCGGGAGCAATGAGCAGTTCTTC
13	TRBV10-3	-	-	TRBJ1-6	CAIRRGDNSPLHF	TGTGCCATCAGAAGGGGGGATAATTCACCCCTCCACTTT
16	TRBV4-1	few	-	TRBJ2-1	CASSQAGGPSYNEQFF	TGCGCCAGCAGCCAAGCCGGGGGGCCCTCCTACAATGAGCAGTTCTTC